The 20 T cell receptor beta chains below were found in one sample sequenced in a study of OX40 agonist ivuxolimab in advanced cancers. The data were produced by immunoSEQ multiplex PCR, yet TCRdb's version contains in-frame clones alone and is incomplete. Of tens of thousands of clones in the sample, over 80% were seen once. Here the sequenced sample was CD4+ or CD8+ T cells sorted from blood, taken in a trial of the OX40 agonist ivuxolimab. The receptor set was obtained from an adult with an advanced solid tumor such as melanoma, head and neck, liver or kidney cancer.

V and J are TRBV9 and TRBJ2-2; TRBD2 matches at 7 bases. Germline assignment: CDR1 SGDLS and CDR2 YYNGEE. V lost 4 bases, J lost 1 base, and 13 bases stayed unmatched. This CDR3 spans 18 amino acids. The CDR3 is CASSPPGRLAENTGELFF. The CDR3 nucleotides read TGTGCCAGCAGCCCCCCGGGGAGGCTAGCGGAGAACACCGGGGAGCTGTTTTTT.

The chain couples TRBV6-5 to TRBJ2-7; D might be TRBD1 (6 bases). The length of the CDR3 is 13 residues. Germline V lookup: CDR1 MNHEY, CDR2 SVGAGI. Deletions cut 5 bases from V and 12 bases from J, with 20 bases between. CDR3 in DNA: TGTGCCAGCAGTCAGGGGAGACAGAACGGATTGTACTTC. Translation gives CASSQGRQNGLYF.

This rearrangement joins TRBV11-2 to TRBJ2-7, with TRBD2 identical over 11 bases. This CDR3 has 16 amino acids. With V trimmed by 1 base and J by 0 bases, 2 bases remained unmatched. Looked up from germline, CDR1 is SGHAT and CDR2 is FQNNGV. CDR3 in DNA: TGTGCCAGCAGCTTAGGACTAGCGGGGTACTCCTACGAGCAGTACTTC. It encodes CASSLGLAGYSYEQYF.

This chain joins TRBV30 and TRBJ2-1; 8 bases align to TRBD2. The germline V gene encodes CDR1 GTSNPN and CDR2 SVGIG (reference sequence). The CDR3 consists of 13 residues. V trimming: 2 bases; J trimming: 8 bases; junction bases outside the gene matches: 5. CDR3 sequence (DNA): TGTGCCTGGAGTAGCGGGAGTAATTATGAGCAGTTCTTC. It specifies CAWSSGSNYEQFF.

The rearrangement joins TRBV9 to TRBJ2-5, with 10 bases matching TRBD2. The DNA end is a closer match to TRBJ2-7, so the J assignment may be wrong. Germline loops: CDR1 SGDLS, CDR2 YYNGEE. This CDR3 spans 15 amino acids. In nucleotides, the CDR3 is TGTGCCAGCAGCACGGGGACTAGCGCTTCCTACGAGCAGTACTTC. Protein: CASSTGTSASYEQYF.

The rearrangement uses TRBV6-5 and TRBJ1-2, with D hard to call. The CDR3 covers 11 residues. Deletions cut 4 bases from V and 4 bases from J, with 4 bases between. Germline loops: CDR1 MNHEY, CDR2 SVGAGI. The CDR3 DNA sequence: TGTGCCAGCAGTTCCTCCTATGGCTACACCTTC. Amino acids: CASSSSYGYTF.

In this sample, this clone turned up once. The chain uses TRBV28 and TRBJ2-1, with 12 bases matching TRBD2. Germline-derived CDR1 and CDR2 are MDHEN and SYDVKM. Unmatched junction bases numbered 5, after V lost 6 bases and J lost 5 bases. The CDR3 length is 15 residues. In nucleotides, the CDR3 is TGTGCCAGCAGCCCTACTAGCGGGGGGAACAATGAGCAGTTCTTC. This translates into CASSPTSGGNNEQFF.

The chain recombines TRBV29-1 with TRBJ2-1, with 10 nucleotides matching TRBD2. Germline V gene lookup returns CDR1 SQVTM and CDR2 ANQGSEA. The junction had 3 bases not matched to a gene; V was cut back by 0 bases and J by 4 bases. There are 15 residues in the CDR3. CDR3 nucleotides: TGCAGCGTTGAAGATCGAGCGGGAGGGTACAATGAGCAGTTCTTC. This codes for CSVEDRAGGYNEQFF.

The chain couples TRBV28 to TRBJ2-3, with D uncertain. The V gene's germline CDR1 is MDHEN and CDR2 SYDVKM. V dropped 5 bases and J dropped 4 bases, with 16 bases sitting between them. This CDR3 is 15 amino acids long. Here the CDR3 reads CASSPSAIVADTQYF. Here the CDR3 DNA reads TGTGCCAGCAGTCCCTCGGCTATCGTGGCAGATACGCAGTATTTT.

Turning to this clone: The same CDR3 also results from other DNA sequences found in this sample. The genes are TRBV5-4 and TRBJ1-1, with a weak D call TRBD1 (5 bases). The CDR3 loop spans 13 amino acids. V shed 4 bases and J shed 4 bases, with 11 bases lying between them. Germline V CDR1 and CDR2: SGHNT, YYREEE (reference sequence). The chain's CDR3 is CASSLLGGTEAFF. The DNA of the CDR3 is TGTGCCAGCAGCCTCCTGGGGGGCACTGAAGCTTTCTTT.

This clone was counted a few times. The rearrangement links TRBV6-4 to TRBJ2-2; D remains unclear. V was cut by 4 bases and J by 3 bases, with 9 bases left in between. Germline lookup yields CDR1 MRHNA and CDR2 SNTAGT. The CDR3 is 14 amino acids. The CDR3 sequence: CASSGSLDTGELFF. The CDR3 nucleotides read TGTGCCAGCAGTGGTTCCTTGGACACCGGGGAGCTGTTTTTT.

The genes are TRBV5-4 and TRBJ2-1; D call uncertain. V gave up 2 bases and J gave up 0 bases, with 9 bases separating them. Germline V CDR1 and CDR2: SGHNT, YYREEE (reference sequence). This CDR3 contains 15 residues. CDR3 nucleotide sequence: TGTGCCAGCAGCTTAGGTGAGAACTCCTACAATGAGCAGTTCTTC. Its protein is CASSLGENSYNEQFF.

The chain couples TRBV14 to TRBJ2-7; D is ambiguous. This CDR3 has 13 residues. CDR1 and CDR2 from the germline V gene are SGHDN and FVKESK. The ends were cut back, 6 bases at V and 3 bases at J, with 12 bases in the middle. The CDR3 DNA reads as TGTGCCAGCAGTTCTTGGCCATACTACGAGCAGTACTTC. Amino acid sequence: CASSSWPYYEQYF.

The chain carries TRBV10-3 and TRBJ1-2, with 9 bases identical to TRBD1. CDR1 is ENHRY and CDR2 is SYGVKD in the germline V gene. The CDR3 totals 13 residues. Losses at the gene ends were 8 bases for V and 7 bases for J; bases not matched to a gene: 8. The CDR3: CAIFRDRAGGYTF. For the CDR3, the DNA is TGTGCCATCTTCCGGGACAGGGCAGGTGGCTACACCTTC.

This clone has a handful of counts. The rearrangement joins TRBV4-1 to TRBJ1-5; D perhaps matches TRBD1 (6 bases). Germline V gives CDR1 MGHRA, CDR2 YSYEKL. The CDR3 has 17 residues. Trimming removed 1 base from V and 2 bases from J, with 15 bases in between. CDR3 sequence reads: CASSQVPGARGNQPQHF. In DNA form, the CDR3 reads TGCGCCAGCAGCCAAGTTCCAGGGGCGCGGGGCAATCAGCCCCAGCATTTT.

V usage is TRBV10-3 and J usage is TRBJ1-1; 7 positions match TRBD1. The CDR3 is 15 amino acids. Looked up from germline, CDR1 is ENHRY and CDR2 is SYGVKD. V gave up 8 bases and J gave up 3 bases; unmatched junction bases: 12. The CDR3: CAIRKGASPDTEAFF. The CDR3 DNA reads as TGTGCCATCCGAAAGGGGGCCTCCCCGGACACTGAAGCTTTCTTT.

V gene TRBV19 combines with J gene TRBJ1-1, with 11 bases matching TRBD1. This CDR3 is built from 12 residues. The V segment lost 10 bases and the J segment 11 bases; nucleotides outside the gene matches: 9. CDR1 is LNHDA, CDR2 SQIVND, per germline (reference sequence). CDR3 amino acids: CAIGTGGYEAFF. CDR3 bases: TGTGCCATCGGGACAGGGGGATATGAGGCTTTCTTT.

The chain has TRBV6-1 and TRBJ2-7; TRBD1 is a possible D gene (7 bases). CDR1 is MNHNS and CDR2 is SASEGT in the germline V gene. V dropped 3 bases and J dropped 2 bases, with 14 bases sitting between them. The CDR3 spans 15 residues. CDR3 nucleotide sequence: TGTGCCAGCAGTGAGGGGCCAGGGGGGACCTACGAGCAGTACTTC. Translated: CASSEGPGGTYEQYF.

This clone was recorded only once. The chain links TRBV4-2 to TRBJ2-1; TRBD2 agrees at 8 bases. V lost 1 base and J lost 4; bases outside the gene matches: 6. The germline gives CDR1 LGHNA, CDR2 YNFKEQ. The CDR3 has 16 residues. The CDR3 loop reads CASSQATSGGYNEQFF. As DNA, the CDR3 is TGTGCCAGCAGCCAAGCCACTAGCGGCGGATACAATGAGCAGTTCTTC.

The J gene is TRBJ2-5, the V gene TRBV2, with 8 bases matching TRBD1. This CDR3 region has 13 residues. Trimming removed 6 bases from V and 5 bases from J; junction bases left unmatched: 5. The germline V gene encodes CDR1 SNHLY and CDR2 FYNNEI. CDR3: CASSFDRGETQYF. The DNA for the CDR3 is TGTGCCAGCAGCTTTGACAGGGGTGAGACCCAGTACTTC.